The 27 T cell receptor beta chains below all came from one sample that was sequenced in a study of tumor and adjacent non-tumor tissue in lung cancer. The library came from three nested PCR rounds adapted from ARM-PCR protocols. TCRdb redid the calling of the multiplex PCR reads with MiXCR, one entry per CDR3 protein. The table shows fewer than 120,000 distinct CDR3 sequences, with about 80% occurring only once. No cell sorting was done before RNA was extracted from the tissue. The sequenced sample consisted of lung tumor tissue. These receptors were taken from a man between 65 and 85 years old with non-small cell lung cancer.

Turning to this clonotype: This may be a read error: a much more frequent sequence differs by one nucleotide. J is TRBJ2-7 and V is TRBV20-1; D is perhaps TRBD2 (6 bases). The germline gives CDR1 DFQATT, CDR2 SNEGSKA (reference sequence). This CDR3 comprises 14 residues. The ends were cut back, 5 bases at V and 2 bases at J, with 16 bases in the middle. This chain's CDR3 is CSAWAPGLPYEQYF. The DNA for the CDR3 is TGCAGTGCTTGGGCACCGGGACTGCCCTACGAGCAGTACTTC.

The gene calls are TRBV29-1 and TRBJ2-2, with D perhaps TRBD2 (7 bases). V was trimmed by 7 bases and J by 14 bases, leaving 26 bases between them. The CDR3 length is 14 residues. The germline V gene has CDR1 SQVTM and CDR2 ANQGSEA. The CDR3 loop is CSGDVTGGTEELFF. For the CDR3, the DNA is TGCAGCGGTGACGTAACGGGGGGCACCGAGGAACTGTTTTTT.

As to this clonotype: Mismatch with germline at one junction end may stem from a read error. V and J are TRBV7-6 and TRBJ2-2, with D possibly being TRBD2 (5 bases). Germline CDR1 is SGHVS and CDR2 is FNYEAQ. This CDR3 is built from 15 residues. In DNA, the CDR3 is TGTGCCAGCAGCCCGCTCGGGGTAAACACCTGGGAGCTGTTTTTT. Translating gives CASSPLGVNTWELFF.

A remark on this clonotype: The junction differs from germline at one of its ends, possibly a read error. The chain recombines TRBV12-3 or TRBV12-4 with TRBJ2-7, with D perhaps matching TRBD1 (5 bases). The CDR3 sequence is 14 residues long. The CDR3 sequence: CASSYDSISYEHYF. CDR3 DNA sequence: TGTGCCAGCAGTTATGACAGTATCTCCTACGAGCATTACTTC.

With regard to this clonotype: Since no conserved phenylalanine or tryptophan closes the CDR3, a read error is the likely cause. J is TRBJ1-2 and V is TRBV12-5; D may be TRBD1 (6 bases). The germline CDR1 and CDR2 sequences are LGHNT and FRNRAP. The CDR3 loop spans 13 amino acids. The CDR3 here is CDSGRTDRSGYTL. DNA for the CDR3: TGTGATAGTGGCCGCACTGACAGGAGTGGCTACACCCTC.

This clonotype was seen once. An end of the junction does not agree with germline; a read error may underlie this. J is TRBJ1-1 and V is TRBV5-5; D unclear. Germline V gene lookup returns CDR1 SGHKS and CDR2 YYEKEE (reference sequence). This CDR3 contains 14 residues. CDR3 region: CACSLFGPGTEAFF. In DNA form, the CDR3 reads TGTGCCTGCAGCTTATTTGGGCCGGGCACTGAAGCTTTCTTT. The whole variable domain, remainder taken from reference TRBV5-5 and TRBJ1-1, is DAGVTQSPTHLIKTRGQQVTLRCSPISGHKSVSWYQQVLGQGPQFIFQYYEKEERGRGNFPDRFSARQFPNYSSELNVNALLLGDSALYLCACSLFGPGTEAFFGQGTRLTVV.

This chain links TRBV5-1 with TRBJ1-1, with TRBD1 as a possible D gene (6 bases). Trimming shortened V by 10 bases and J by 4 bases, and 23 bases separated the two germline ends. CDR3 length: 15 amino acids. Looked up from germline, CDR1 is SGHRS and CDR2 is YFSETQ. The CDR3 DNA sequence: TGCGCCTGTAGCTATCAGCGGACAGAAACCACTGAAGCTTTCTTT. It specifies CACSYQRTETTEAFF.

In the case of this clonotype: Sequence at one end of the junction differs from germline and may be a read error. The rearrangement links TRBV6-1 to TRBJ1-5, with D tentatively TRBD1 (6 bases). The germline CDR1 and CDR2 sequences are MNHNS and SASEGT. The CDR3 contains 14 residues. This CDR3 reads CASSLQGNSQPHHF. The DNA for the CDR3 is TGTGCCAGCAGTCTACAGGGTAACAGTCAGCCCCATCATTTT.

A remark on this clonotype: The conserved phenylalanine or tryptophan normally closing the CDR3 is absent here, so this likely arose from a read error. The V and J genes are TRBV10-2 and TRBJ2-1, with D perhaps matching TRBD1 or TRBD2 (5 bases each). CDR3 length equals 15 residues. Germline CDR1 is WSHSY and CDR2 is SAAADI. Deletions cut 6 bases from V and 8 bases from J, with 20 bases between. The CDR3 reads CASRPPGPSSYEQFS. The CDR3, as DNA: TGCGCCAGCAGGCCCCCGGGACCCTCTTCTTATGAGCAGTTCTCC.

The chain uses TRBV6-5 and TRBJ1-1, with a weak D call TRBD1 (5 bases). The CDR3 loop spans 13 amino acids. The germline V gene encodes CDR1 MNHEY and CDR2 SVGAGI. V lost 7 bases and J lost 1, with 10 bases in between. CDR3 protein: CASKHGTNTEAFF. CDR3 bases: TGTGCCAGCAAACATGGGACGAACACTGAAGCTTTCTTT.

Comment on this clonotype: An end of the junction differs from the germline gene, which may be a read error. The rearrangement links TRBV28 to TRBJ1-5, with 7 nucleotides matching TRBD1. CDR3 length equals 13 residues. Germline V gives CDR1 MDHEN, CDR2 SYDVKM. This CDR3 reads CASNWDSYQPKHF. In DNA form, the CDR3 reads TGTGCCAGCAATTGGGACAGTTATCAGCCCAAGCATTTT.

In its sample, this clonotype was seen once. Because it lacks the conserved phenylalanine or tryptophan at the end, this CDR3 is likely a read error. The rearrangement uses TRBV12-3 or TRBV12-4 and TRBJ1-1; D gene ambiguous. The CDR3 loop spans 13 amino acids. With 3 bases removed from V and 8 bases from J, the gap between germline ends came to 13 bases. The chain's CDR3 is CASSFRDTQEAFL. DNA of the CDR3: TGTGCCAGCAGTTTTCGGGATACACAGGAAGCTTTCCTT.

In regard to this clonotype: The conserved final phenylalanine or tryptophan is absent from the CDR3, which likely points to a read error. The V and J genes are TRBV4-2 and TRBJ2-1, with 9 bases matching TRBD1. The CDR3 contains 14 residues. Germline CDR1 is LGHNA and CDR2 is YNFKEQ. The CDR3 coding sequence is TGTGGCAGCAGCCACCCAGGACAGGGGCCCTTCCAGTTCTCC. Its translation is CGSSHPGQGPFQFS.

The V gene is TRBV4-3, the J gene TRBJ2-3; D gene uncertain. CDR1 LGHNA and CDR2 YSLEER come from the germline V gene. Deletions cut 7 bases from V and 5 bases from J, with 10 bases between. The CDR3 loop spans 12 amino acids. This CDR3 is CASNSRRDTQYF. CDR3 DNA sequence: TGCGCCAGCAACTCTCGAAGAGATACGCAGTATTTT.

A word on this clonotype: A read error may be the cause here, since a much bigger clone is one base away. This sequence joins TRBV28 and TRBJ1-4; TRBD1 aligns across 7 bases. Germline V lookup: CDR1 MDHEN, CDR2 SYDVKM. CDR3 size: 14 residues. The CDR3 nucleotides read TGTGTCAGCAGTCCAGGGGGGCGGACTGAAAAACTGTTTTTT. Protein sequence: CVSSPGGRTEKLFF.

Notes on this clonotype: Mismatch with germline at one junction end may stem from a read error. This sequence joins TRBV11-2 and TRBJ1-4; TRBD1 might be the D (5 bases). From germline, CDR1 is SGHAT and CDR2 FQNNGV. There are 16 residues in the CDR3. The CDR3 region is CASSLAKGIDNEKLLF. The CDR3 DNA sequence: TGTGCCAGCAGCTTAGCAAAGGGGATAGATAATGAAAAACTGCTTTTT.

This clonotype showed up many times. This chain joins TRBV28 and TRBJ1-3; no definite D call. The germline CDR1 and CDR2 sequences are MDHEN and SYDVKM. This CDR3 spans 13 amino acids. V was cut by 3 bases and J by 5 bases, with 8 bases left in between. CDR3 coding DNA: TGTGCCAGCAGTTTCAGAACACGAAACACCATATATTTT. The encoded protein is CASSFRTRNTIYF.

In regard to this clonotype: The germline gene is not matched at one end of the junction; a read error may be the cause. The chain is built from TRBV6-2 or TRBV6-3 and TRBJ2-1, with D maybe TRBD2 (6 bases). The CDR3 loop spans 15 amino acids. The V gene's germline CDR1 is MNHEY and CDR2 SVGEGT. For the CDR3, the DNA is TGTGCCCGCAGTCCGGGAGTAGGCAATACCAATGTGCAGTTCTTC. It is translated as CARSPGVGNTNVQFF.

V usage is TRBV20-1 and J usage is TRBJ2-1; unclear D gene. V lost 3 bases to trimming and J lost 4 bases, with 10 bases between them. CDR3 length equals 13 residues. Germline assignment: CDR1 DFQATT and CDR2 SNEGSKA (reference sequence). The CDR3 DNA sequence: TGCAGTGCTAGTATTAGAATATACAATGAGCAGTTCTTC. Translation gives CSASIRIYNEQFF.

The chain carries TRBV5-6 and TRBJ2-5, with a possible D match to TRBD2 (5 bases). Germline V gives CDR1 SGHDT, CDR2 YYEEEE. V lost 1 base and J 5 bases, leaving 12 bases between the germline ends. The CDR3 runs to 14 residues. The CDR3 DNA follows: TGTGCCAGCAGCTTGATGGGGTGGGAGGAGACCCAGTACTTC. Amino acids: CASSLMGWEETQYF.

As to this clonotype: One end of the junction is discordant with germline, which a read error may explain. The CDR3 nucleotides read TGTGCCAGCTGTGAAGTACAGGGAACAAGGGAGCAATACTTC. Translating gives CASCEVQGTREQYF. This chain joins TRBV6-1 and TRBJ2-7, with TRBD1 as a possible D gene (6 bases). CDR1 MNHNS and CDR2 SASEGT come from the germline V gene. The CDR3 is 14 amino acids.

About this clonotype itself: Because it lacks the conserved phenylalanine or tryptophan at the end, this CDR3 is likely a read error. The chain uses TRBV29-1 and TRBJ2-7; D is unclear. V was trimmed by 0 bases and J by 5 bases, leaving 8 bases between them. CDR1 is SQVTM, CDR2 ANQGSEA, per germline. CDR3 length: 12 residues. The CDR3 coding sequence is TGCAGCGTTGAAGATCGAGAGAACGAGCAGTACATC. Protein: CSVEDRENEQYI.

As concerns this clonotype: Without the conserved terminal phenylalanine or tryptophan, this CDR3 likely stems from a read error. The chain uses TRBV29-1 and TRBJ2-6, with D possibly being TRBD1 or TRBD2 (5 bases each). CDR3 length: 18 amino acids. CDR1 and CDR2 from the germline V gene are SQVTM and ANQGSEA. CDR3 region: CSVVGERGVPSGANALTL. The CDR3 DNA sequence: TGCAGCGTTGTGGGGGAAAGGGGAGTGCCCTCTGGGGCCAACGCCCTGACTTTA.

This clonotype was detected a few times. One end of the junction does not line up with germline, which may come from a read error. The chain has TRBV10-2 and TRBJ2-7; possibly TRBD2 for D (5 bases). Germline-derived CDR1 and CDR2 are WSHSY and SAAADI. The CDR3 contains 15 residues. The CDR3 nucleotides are TGCGCCAGCAGTGAGTGGGGAGACGGGCGCGACGAGCAATACTTC. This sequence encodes CASSEWGDGRDEQYF.

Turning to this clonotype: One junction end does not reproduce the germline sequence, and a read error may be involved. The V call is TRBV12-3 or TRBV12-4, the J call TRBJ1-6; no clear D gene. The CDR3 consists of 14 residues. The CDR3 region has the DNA TGTGTCAGCAGTCAGACAATCTATAATTCACCCCTCCACTTT. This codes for CVSSQTIYNSPLHF.

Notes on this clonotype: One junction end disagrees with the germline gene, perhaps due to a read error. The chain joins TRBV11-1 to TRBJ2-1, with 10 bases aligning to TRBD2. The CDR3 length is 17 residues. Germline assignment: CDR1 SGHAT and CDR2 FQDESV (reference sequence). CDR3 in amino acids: CASSYNFSGRSVNEQFF. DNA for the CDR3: TGTGCCAGTAGCTACAACTTTAGCGGGAGGTCCGTCAATGAGCAGTTCTTC.

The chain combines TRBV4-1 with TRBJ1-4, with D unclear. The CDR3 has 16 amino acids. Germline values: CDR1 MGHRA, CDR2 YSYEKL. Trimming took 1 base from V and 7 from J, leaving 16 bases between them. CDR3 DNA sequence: TGCGCCAGCAGCCAAGTACGAGAGCAGTGTAGTGAAAAACTGTTTTTT. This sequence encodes CASSQVREQCSEKLFF.